A single sample is the source of the 6 T cell receptor beta chains below, sequenced in a study of blood T cell repertoires in COVID-19. Data came from immunoSEQ multiplex PCR; TCRdb stores just in-frame clones and leaves some out. The sample gives 20,000 or so clones, roughly nine tenths of which show up once; approximately 19% is in the top ten. Material: peripheral blood. The origin of the receptors is a human donor in a cohort sampled during active COVID-19.

This sequence joins TRBV6-5 and TRBJ1-5; D gene ambiguous. Germline V gives CDR1 MNHEY, CDR2 SVGAGI. The length of the CDR3 is 14 residues. Trimming left V 11 bases short and J 4 bases short, with 18 bases between. CDR3 loop: CAGGSAPRNQPQHF. In DNA form, the CDR3 reads TGTGCCGGAGGCTCCGCACCCCGAAATCAGCCCCAGCATTTT.

This chain joins TRBV28 and TRBJ2-5; 8 nucleotides line up with TRBD1. Germline CDR1 MDHEN, CDR2 SYDVKM. The CDR3 consists of 14 residues. Germline trimming cut 3 bases from V and 5 bases from J; bases unmatched to any gene: 5. The CDR3 DNA follows: TGTGCCAGCAGTTTTCGGACAGGGAGGGAGACCCAGTACTTC. Protein sequence: CASSFRTGRETQYF.

CDR3 sequence (DNA): TGTGCCAGCTCACCATCGGAGGGCCTCTATGGCTACACCTTC. Protein product: CASSPSEGLYGYTF. The chain carries TRBV18 and TRBJ1-2; no clear D. This CDR3 region has 14 residues. Germline CDR1 is KGHSH and CDR2 is LQKENI. V was shortened by 2 bases and J by 4 bases, with 11 bases between the two germline ends.

The gene calls are TRBV9 and TRBJ2-5; 7 bases agree with TRBD2. CDR3 size: 15 residues. J was trimmed by 5 bases and V by 0 bases; bases with no gene match: 7. Germline V CDR1 and CDR2: SGDLS, YYNGEE. CDR3 loop: CASSVAGGPQETQYF. CDR3 nucleotide sequence: TGTGCCAGCAGCGTAGCGGGAGGTCCCCAGGAGACCCAGTACTTC.

V and J are TRBV5-1 and TRBJ2-7, with TRBD1 matching over 9 bases. After removal of 0 bases from V and 6 bases from J, the junction contained 7 bases not matched to a gene. This CDR3 is built from 15 residues. Germline CDR1 and CDR2: SGHRS and YFSETQ. The CDR3 region has the DNA TGCGCCAGCAGCTTGGCCGGGACAGGGTCTCTCGAGCAGTACTTC. As protein: CASSLAGTGSLEQYF.

The chain couples TRBV2 to TRBJ2-1; 10 bases map to TRBD2. The CDR3 runs to 14 residues. The germline gives CDR1 SNHLY, CDR2 FYNNEI. With 8 bases clipped from V and 4 bases from J, the junction kept 5 bases outside the gene matches. The chain's CDR3 is CASGSGGTYNEQFF. The CDR3 DNA sequence: TGTGCCAGCGGTAGCGGGGGGACATACAATGAGCAGTTCTTC.